This TCR beta chain was found in a study of T cells in Graves' hyperthyroidism and ophthalmopathy. Template material for amplifying TCR beta CDR3 regions consisted of RNA transcripts. Primed by the HTBI set, a first-round RT-PCR was run on the TCR CDR3. Each CDR3 protein is one row after TCRdb ran MiXCR on the multiplex PCR reads. The table has over 700,000 distinct CDR3 sequences, about 17% seen once; the top ten hold around 15%. The table lists this clonotype with many counts. The sample taken for sequencing was blood. The receptor comes from a woman in her forties or fifties with Graves' hyperthyroidism that later progressed to Graves' ophthalmopathy.

CDR3 in amino acids: CASSPPGRNTEAFF. The CDR3 nucleotides read TGTGCCAGCTCACCACCCGGGAGGAACACTGAAGCTTTCTTT. The chain employs TRBV18 and TRBJ1-1; D is unresolved. Germline V gives CDR1 KGHSH, CDR2 LQKENI. The CDR3 is 14 amino acids. Trimming pared 0 bases from V and 1 base from J, leaving 6 bases between.